Listed below are T cell receptor beta chains from one sample, sequenced in a study of cytomegalovirus exposure and HLA in healthy donors. Repertoires were generated with immunoSEQ multiplex PCR, while TCRdb's copy carries only in-frame clones and drops some. The table records about 200,000 clones, 82% of them present only once. Sequenced input: PBMCs. The receptors here all came from a woman aged 40 to 50 in good health and CMV-seronegative. Each CDR3 is given with its conserved first and last residue. A D gene is named only where the DNA matches it firmly. Where a row states a size, it is once, few, many or the class of an expanded clone; other rows omit it.

CDR3 protein	CDR3 DNA	D gene	J gene	V gene	clone size
CASSLGTGSMNTEAFF	TGTGCCAGCTCACTGGGGACAGGGTCCATGAACACTGAAGCTTTCTTT	TRBD1	TRBJ1-1	TRBV18	NA
CASRDRGMAYYGYTF	TGTGCCAGCAGGGACAGGGGCATGGCCTACTATGGCTACACCTTC	TRBD1	TRBJ1-2	TRBV6-1	NA
CASREGGGEAFF	TGTGCCAGCAGAGAAGGGGGGGGTGAAGCTTTCTTT	NA	TRBJ1-1	TRBV9	NA
CASSEESLLNYGYTF	TGTGCCAGCAGTGAAGAGTCACTACTTAACTATGGCTACACCTTC	NA	TRBJ1-2	TRBV2	NA
CASSSGGLRANTGELFF	TGTGCCAGCAGCTCGGGAGGTTTGAGGGCGAACACCGGGGAGCTGTTTTTT	TRBD2	TRBJ2-2	TRBV5-4	NA
CAISSGQAGYEQYF	TGTGCCATCAGCTCGGGTCAAGCCGGCTACGAGCAGTACTTC	NA	TRBJ2-7	TRBV10-3	few
CASSLTSTYEQYF	TGTGCCAGCAGTCTAACTAGTACCTACGAGCAGTACTTC	NA	TRBJ2-7	TRBV27	NA
CSVGGGIFTGELFF	TGCAGCGTGGGGGGGGGTATCTTTACCGGGGAGCTGTTTTTT	TRBD2	TRBJ2-2	TRBV29-1	once
CASSDLGGRGETQYF	TGTGCCAGCAGCGACCTGGGAGGCCGAGGGGAGACCCAGTACTTC	NA	TRBJ2-5	TRBV2	NA
CASSLWDSTDTQYF	TGTGCCAGCAGCCTCTGGGACTCCACAGATACGCAGTATTTT	NA	TRBJ2-3	TRBV9	NA
CASSLAPSDYGYTF	TGCGCCAGCAGCTTGGCGCCTTCGGACTATGGCTACACCTTC	NA	TRBJ1-2	TRBV5-1	NA
CASSPGAGRSYEQYF	TGTGCCAGCAGTCCTGGAGCGGGGCGCTCCTACGAGCAGTACTTC	TRBD2	TRBJ2-7	TRBV6-6	NA
CASSGQGATGELFF	TGTGCCAGCAGCGGACAGGGGGCCACCGGGGAGCTGTTTTTT	TRBD1	TRBJ2-2	TRBV6-5	NA
CAWSRGEGSYEQFF	TGTGCCTGGAGTCGGGGGGAAGGTTCCTATGAGCAGTTCTTC	TRBD2	TRBJ2-1	TRBV30	few
CASSLRGTGGQREGTEQFF	TGTGCCAGCAGCTTAAGAGGGACAGGGGGCCAACGGGAGGGCACTGAGCAGTTCTTC	TRBD1	TRBJ2-1	TRBV7-9	NA
CASSVSPSTHEQYF	TGTGCCAGCAGCGTAAGCCCAAGTACCCACGAGCAGTACTTC	NA	TRBJ2-7	TRBV9	NA